The rows below give T cell receptor beta chains drawn from one sample of a study of T-cell memory formation after mild COVID-19. TCRdb passed the 5' RACE reads through MiXCR, listing each CDR3 protein once. This table holds 50,000 to 75,000 distinct CDR3 sequences, roughly 9.9% found once. The sequenced sample consisted of PBMCs or a T cell subset sorted from them (not recorded which). These receptors all come from a man between 18 and 29 years old who had mild COVID-19 (a few samples of this study predate the infection). Cell type and time point are not known. Both conserved end residues are trimmed from each CDR3.

>TRBJ1-6|TRBV5-4
ASSSSDGVLH
>TRBJ2-1|TRBV24-1
ATSGTSGGFDEQF
>TRBJ2-5|TRBV20-1
SARDRLAGVETQY
>TRBJ2-5|TRBV7-9
ASSPRTAYQETQY
>TRBJ2-6|TRBV6-2/TRBV6-3
ASSSSVGANVLT
>TRBJ1-6|TRBV20-1
SASAGQGAAPLH
>TRBJ2-2|TRBV28
ASRTNTGELF
>TRBJ1-1|TRBV6-6
ASRQGDLAF
>TRBJ2-7|TRBV18
ASSPIGQHYEQY
>TRBJ2-3|TRBV11-2
ASSPEEVTQY
>TRBJ1-1|TRBV5-5
ASSQFLDLPPTEAF
>TRBJ1-1|TRBV6-6
ASGAWGAFNTEAF
>TRBJ1-1|TRBV6-5
ASSYLVGSGYTEAF
>TRBJ2-2|TRBV7-2
ASSPGGPGTGELF
>TRBJ2-6|TRBV6-5
ASSYATVNSGANVLT
>TRBJ2-7|TRBV12-3/TRBV12-4
ASSLPRDTFVEQY
>TRBJ1-2|TRBV6-2/TRBV6-3
ASSTPGVNYGYT
>TRBJ2-3|TRBV20-1
SATPGTGLNTQY
>TRBJ2-5|TRBV18
ASSTSGAETQY
>TRBJ1-4|TRBV7-6
ASSKTDRGLEKLF
>TRBJ2-6|TRBV4-2
ASSQMDGTGANVLT
>TRBJ2-7|TRBV20-1
SARKTDGSYEQY
>TRBJ2-2|TRBV5-1
ASGKRETGELF